This T cell receptor beta chain was captured in a study of CD8 T cells in Susac syndrome. This CDR3 has 14 residues. CDR1 and CDR2 from the germline V gene are SGDLS and YYNGEE. V lost 2 bases and J lost 3, with 8 bases in between. With random hexamers, about 0.45 to 1 ug RNA was reverse transcribed. MiXCR, applied by TCRdb to the immunoSEQ multiplex PCR reads, yields one record per CDR3 protein. The table lists under 200,000 distinct CDR3 sequences, approximately 95% of them singletons. This clonotype was obtained from a human donor with multiple sclerosis. The chain carries TRBV9 and TRBJ2-2, with a weak D call TRBD2 (6 bases). Material for sequencing was CD8+ T cells from PBMCs. DNA for the CDR3: TGTGCCAGCAGCGTCGGAGGGGACACCGGGGAGCTGTTTTTT. Its translation: CASSVGGDTGELFF.